Shown below are 30 T cell receptor beta chains from a single sample sequenced in a study of shared clonotypes between healthy human individuals. Measured with immunoSEQ multiplex PCR; TCRdb has only the in-frame clones, and not every one. This sample carries 2 million to 2.5 million clones, 95% of them seen once, and the ten largest clones take around 0.13%. The sequenced sample was naive CD4+ T cells sorted from blood. Subset indicated: CD45RA+ positively selected. The receptors originated from a man between 18 and 35 years old in good health.

CDR3 DNA sequence: TGTGCCAGCAGCTTGATCGCTAGCGGCAGTGGGAATGAGCAGTTCTTC. Translation: CASSLIASGSGNEQFF. The V gene is TRBV7-2, the J gene TRBJ2-1; 7 bases map to TRBD2. Germline V CDR1 and CDR2: SGHTA, FQGNSA. There are 16 residues in the CDR3. Germline trimming cut 3 bases from V and 7 bases from J; bases unmatched to any gene: 12.

The chain carries TRBV9 and TRBJ2-1, with a tentative D call TRBD1 (5 bases). The germline V gene has CDR1 SGDLS and CDR2 YYNGEE. CDR3 length: 13 amino acids. The V end was cut by 4 bases, the J end by 9 bases, with 14 bases between. The CDR3 nucleotides read TGTGCCAGCAGCAGTAGGGGTATGACTGAGCAGTTCTTC. Amino acids: CASSSRGMTEQFF.

The chain uses TRBV7-2 and TRBJ2-7, with a possible D match to TRBD2 (6 bases). Between the trimmed V and J ends, which lost 5 bases and 5 bases, there was a span of 10 bases. Germline CDR1 SGHTA, CDR2 FQGNSA. This CDR3 region has 12 residues. CDR3 coding DNA: TGTGCCAGCAGCCCGGGAGCCAACGAGCAGTACTTC. Its protein product is CASSPGANEQYF.

The chain uses TRBV7-9 and TRBJ2-2; TRBD1 is a possible D gene (6 bases). Trimming took off 5 bases at V and 5 bases at J, with 24 bases between the two ends. Per germline, CDR1 SEHNR and CDR2 FQNEAQ (reference sequence). The CDR3 extends over 18 amino acids. DNA for the CDR3: TGTGCCAGCAGCACGCCAACAGGGTTCGGGGATCTGACCGGGGAGCTGTTTTTT. Its translation: CASSTPTGFGDLTGELFF.

The chain links TRBV5-1 to TRBJ2-1, with TRBD2 matching 7 bases. V lost 6 bases, J lost 9 bases, and 12 bases stayed unmatched. This CDR3 contains 14 residues. Germline-derived CDR1 and CDR2 are SGHRS and YFSETQ. The CDR3 DNA reads as TGCGCCAGCAAATGGGACTACCTTCAAGGTGAGCAGTTCTTC. Its translation: CASKWDYLQGEQFF. The whole variable domain, filled in from reference TRBV5-1 and TRBJ2-1, reads KAGVTQTPRYLIKTRGQQVTLSCSPISGHRSVSWYQQTPGQGLQFLFEYFSETQRNKGNFPGRFSGRQFSNSRSEMNVSTLELGDSALYLCASKWDYLQGEQFFGPGTRLTVL.

The V gene is TRBV10-3, the J gene TRBJ2-3; TRBD2 might be the D (6 bases). V dropped 0 bases and J dropped 6 bases, with 22 bases sitting between them. Germline V gene sequence: CDR1 ENHRY, CDR2 SYGVKD. The CDR3 sequence is 18 residues long. The CDR3 region has the DNA TGTGCCATCAGTGAGTCGCTCCCTACTAGCAGGAGGGGCGATACGCAGTATTTT. Its protein is CAISESLPTSRRGDTQYF.

V gene TRBV7-9 combines with J gene TRBJ1-6, with a tentative D call TRBD1 (6 bases). Germline V CDR1 and CDR2: SEHNR, FQNEAQ (reference sequence). V lost 1 base, J lost 9 bases, and 13 bases lay in between. The length of the CDR3 is 15 residues. The CDR3 loop is CASSLEARGGSPLHF. For the CDR3, the DNA is TGTGCCAGCAGCTTAGAGGCCAGGGGAGGTTCACCCCTCCACTTT.

The gene calls are TRBV21-1 and TRBJ2-7; TRBD1, the D gene given by the table, was not confirmed from the DNA. TRBV21-1 has pseudogene status. This CDR3 is 13 amino acids long. The CDR3 DNA is TGTGCCAGCAGCAAGGACAGTGCCTACGAGCAGTACTTC. Translating gives CASSKDSAYEQYF.

The rearrangement links TRBV7-9 to TRBJ2-2; 11 positions agree with TRBD2. CDR1 is SEHNR and CDR2 is FQNEAQ in the germline V gene (reference sequence). Trimming took 3 bases from V and 1 from J; bases not matched to a gene: 1. The CDR3 extends over 16 amino acids. Written as DNA, the CDR3 is TGTGCCAGCAGCTTCGGGACTAGCGGGAACACCGGGGAGCTGTTTTTT. Translation gives CASSFGTSGNTGELFF.

The chain combines TRBV25-1 with TRBJ2-3; 11 nucleotides align to TRBD2. Germline values: CDR1 MGHDK, CDR2 SYGVNS. V was pared by 7 bases and J by 4 bases, with 4 bases of the junction left unmatched. The CDR3 covers 14 residues. CDR3 in amino acids: CASTSSGRADTQYF. The DNA of the CDR3 is TGTGCCAGCACCAGTAGCGGGAGGGCAGATACGCAGTATTTT.

With regard to this clone: One junction end does not reproduce the germline sequence, and a read error may be involved. The CDR3 loop reads CASRWAGPRNF. CDR3 in DNA: TGTGCCAGCAGGTGGGCCGGACCAAGGAACTTC. V is TRBV6-4 and J is TRBJ2-5, with D unresolved. This CDR3 has 11 amino acids. The V gene's germline CDR1 is MRHNA and CDR2 SNTAGT.

The CDR3: CASSLPGTEYSPLHF. The CDR3 nucleotides read TGCGCCAGCAGCTTGCCCGGGACAGAGTATTCACCCCTCCACTTT. The rearrangement links TRBV5-1 to TRBJ1-6, with TRBD1 matching 7 bases. Losses at the gene ends were 1 base for V and 8 bases for J; bases not matched to a gene: 6. Germline CDR1 and CDR2: SGHRS and YFSETQ. CDR3 length equals 15 residues.

The chain is built from TRBV6-1 and TRBJ1-2; D is possibly TRBD1 (6 bases). The CDR3 spans 13 residues. Germline values: CDR1 MNHNS, CDR2 SASEGT. Between the trimmed V and J ends, which lost 6 bases and 8 bases, there was a span of 16 bases. CDR3 sequence: CASRYPNRAGYTF. DNA for the CDR3: TGTGCCAGCAGGTACCCGAACAGGGCGGGCTACACCTTC.

This chain links TRBV6-4 with TRBJ2-4, with D perhaps matching TRBD1 or TRBD2 (5 bases each). Germline V CDR1 and CDR2: MRHNA, SNTAGT. This CDR3 is 16 amino acids long. The V and J ends lost 4 bases and 0 bases respectively, with 13 bases between them. CDR3 residues: CASSGGGRVAKNIQYF. CDR3 in DNA: TGTGCCAGCAGTGGTGGGGGTCGAGTAGCCAAAAACATTCAGTACTTC.

The chain carries TRBV18 and TRBJ1-4, with TRBD1 as a possible D gene (5 bases). Trimming cost V 1 base and J 7 bases, with 13 bases left between them. The CDR3 consists of 15 residues. Germline assignment: CDR1 KGHSH and CDR2 LQKENI. CDR3 sequence reads: CASSPRGLAGEKLFF. The CDR3 region has the DNA TGTGCCAGCTCACCACGGGGGTTGGCTGGTGAAAAACTGTTTTTT.

The chain has TRBV11-3 and TRBJ2-5; D call uncertain. The CDR3 totals 15 residues. The germline V and J ends were trimmed by 1 base and 2 bases, with 11 bases remaining between them. Germline V gene data show CDR1 as SGHNT and CDR2 as YENEEA. The CDR3 sequence is CASSLGAGFQETQYF. CDR3 nucleotides: TGTGCCAGCAGCTTAGGAGCTGGTTTTCAAGAGACCCAGTACTTC.

V gene TRBV9 combines with J gene TRBJ1-1; D remains unclear. V lost 0 bases, J lost 4 bases, and 16 bases lay in between. Germline values: CDR1 SGDLS, CDR2 YYNGEE. The CDR3 runs to 16 residues. The CDR3 coding sequence is TGTGCCAGCAGCGTAGGCGACCTCCGAGTAGGCACTGAAGCTTTCTTT. This codes for CASSVGDLRVGTEAFF.

Details on this clone: The sample contains more than one DNA sequence encoding this CDR3. The chain uses TRBV6-6 and TRBJ2-7, with 9 bases matching TRBD1. Germline CDR1 is MNHNY and CDR2 is SVGAGI (reference sequence). J was trimmed by 2 bases and V by 5 bases; bases with no gene match: 4. This CDR3 is built from 14 residues. The CDR3 sequence is CASSRDRGTYEQYF. Written as DNA, the CDR3 is TGTGCCAGCAGTCGAGACAGGGGGACCTACGAGCAGTACTTC.

With respect to this clone: Other DNA sequences in this sample translate to the same CDR3. The CDR3, as DNA: TGTGCCTGGAGTCCTGGAGGGAGCTCCTATAATTCACCCCTCCACTTT. Translated: CAWSPGGSSYNSPLHF. The V gene is TRBV30, the J gene TRBJ1-6; D gene unclear. Germline loops: CDR1 GTSNPN, CDR2 SVGIG (reference sequence). Trimming removed 2 bases from V and 0 bases from J, with 11 bases in between. This CDR3 has 16 residues.

The chain is built from TRBV7-2 and TRBJ1-1; D uncertain. The V and J ends lost 5 bases and 3 bases respectively, with 10 bases between them. The V gene's germline CDR1 is SGHTA and CDR2 FQGNSA. This CDR3 has 13 amino acids. CDR3 loop: CASSPGWYTEAFF. The CDR3 coding sequence is TGTGCCAGCAGCCCCGGGTGGTACACTGAAGCTTTCTTT.

The chain links TRBV5-1 to TRBJ1-4, with 9 bases lining up with TRBD1. V lost 3 bases, J lost 3 bases, and 3 bases stayed unmatched. Germline assignment: CDR1 SGHRS and CDR2 YFSETQ. This CDR3 contains 15 residues. CDR3 DNA: TGCGCCAGCAGCTCACAGGGGGCGCCTAATGAAAAACTGTTTTTT. As protein: CASSSQGAPNEKLFF.

This clone was counted a single time. This CDR3 is CASSLGGGGPAGQPQHF. CDR3 DNA: TGTGCCAGCAGCTTAGGGGGAGGCGGCCCGGCAGGGCAGCCCCAGCATTTT. The rearrangement links TRBV7-2 to TRBJ1-5; D is possibly TRBD1 (5 bases). The CDR3 extends over 17 amino acids. The germline V gene encodes CDR1 SGHTA and CDR2 FQGNSA. Trimming removed 1 base at V and 7 bases at J, with 20 bases between.

The chain links TRBV7-9 to TRBJ1-1; D is undetermined. V was cut by 2 bases and J by 1 base, with 11 bases left in between. CDR1 SEHNR and CDR2 FQNEAQ come from the germline V gene (reference sequence). This CDR3 spans 15 amino acids. CDR3 loop: CASSLKSAENTEAFF. DNA for the CDR3: TGTGCCAGCAGCTTAAAATCGGCAGAGAACACTGAAGCTTTCTTT.

J is TRBJ1-2 and V is TRBV7-9, with 7 bases aligning to TRBD1. From germline, CDR1 is SEHNR and CDR2 FQNEAQ (reference sequence). The CDR3 is 15 residues long. V lost 3 bases, J lost 4 bases, and 8 bases stayed unmatched. The CDR3 loop reads CASSFKGTDFYGYTF. CDR3 nucleotides: TGTGCCAGCAGCTTTAAGGGGACAGACTTCTATGGCTACACCTTC. Drawing the rest from reference TRBV7-9 and TRBJ1-2, the complete variable domain is DTGVSQNPRHKITKRGQNVTFRCDPISEHNRLYWYRQTLGQGPEFLTYFQNEAQLEKSRLLSDRFSAERPKGSFSTLEIQRTEQGDSAMYLCASSFKGTDFYGYTFGSGTRLTVV.

The CDR3 DNA reads as TGTGCCAGCTCACCATTGGGACAGGCCCTTCTTACAGATACGCAGTATTTT. It yields the protein CASSPLGQALLTDTQYF. This sequence joins TRBV18 and TRBJ2-3, with 8 bases matching TRBD1. Trimming took 2 bases from V and 3 from J; bases not matched to a gene: 10. Germline V gives CDR1 KGHSH, CDR2 LQKENI. The length of the CDR3 is 17 residues.

V is TRBV6-4 and J is TRBJ1-5; the D gene is possibly TRBD1 (5 bases). V was pared by 2 bases and J by 7 bases, with 12 bases between. The CDR3 is 14 amino acids. Germline V gene sequence: CDR1 MRHNA, CDR2 SNTAGT. The CDR3 sequence is CASSDEFGTQPQHF. The DNA of the CDR3 is TGTGCCAGCAGTGACGAGTTTGGGACCCAGCCCCAGCATTTT.

A few counts support this clone. The same CDR3 can be traced to other DNA sequences in this sample. This chain links TRBV6-1 with TRBJ1-2; D possibly corresponds to TRBD1 (6 bases). Germline CDR1 is MNHNS and CDR2 is SASEGT. The CDR3 runs 12 residues. The V gene lost 2 bases and the J gene lost 8 bases, with 9 bases spanning the gap. CDR3 in amino acids: CASSESGVGYTF. The CDR3 DNA sequence: TGTGCCAGCAGTGAATCAGGGGTAGGCTACACCTTC.

The chain is built from TRBV6-5 and TRBJ1-4, with no clear D. Germline loops: CDR1 MNHEY, CDR2 SVGAGI. Trimming cost V 0 bases and J 5 bases, with 7 bases left between them. The CDR3 contains 14 residues. CDR3 protein: CASSYSIPNEKLFF. In nucleotides, the CDR3 is TGTGCCAGCAGTTACTCGATCCCAAATGAAAAACTGTTTTTT.

The rearrangement links TRBV27 to TRBJ1-5; the D is unclear. The CDR3 is 12 residues long. Germline CDR1 reads MNHEY; CDR2 reads SMNVEV (reference sequence). The V end lost 6 bases, the J end lost 0 bases, and 3 bases lay between the germline ends. Written as DNA, the CDR3 is TGTGCCAGCAGCCTTAGCAATCAGCCCCAGCATTTT. The encoded protein is CASSLSNQPQHF.

This chain joins TRBV18 and TRBJ1-2, with D possibly being TRBD1 (6 bases). CDR3 length equals 15 residues. Trimming shortened V by 2 bases and J by 6 bases, and 16 bases separated the two germline ends. Germline CDR1 is KGHSH and CDR2 is LQKENI. CDR3 nucleotides: TGTGCCAGCTCACCAATCGAAGCAGGGGTCGATGGCTACACCTTC. This encodes CASSPIEAGVDGYTF.